Reported below is one T cell receptor beta chain. The entry originates in a study of blood T cell repertoires in COVID-19. Clones were sequenced by immunoSEQ multiplex PCR, and TCRdb holds only the in-frame ones, with some missing. The sample has under 300,000 clones; around 86% are singletons. Losses at the gene ends were 3 bases for V and 1 base for J; bases not matched to a gene: 6. Germline CDR1 SGHRS, CDR2 YFSETQ. This CDR3 spans 17 amino acids. The V call is TRBV5-1, the J call TRBJ2-2; TRBD2 agrees at 10 bases. Sequenced: peripheral blood. The receptor comes from a man between 45 and 60 years old with acute or convalescent COVID-19. CDR3 sequence (DNA): TGCGCCAGCAGCTCCGGACTAGCGGCAATGAACACCGGGGAGCTGTTTTTT. Translated: CASSSGLAAMNTGELFF.